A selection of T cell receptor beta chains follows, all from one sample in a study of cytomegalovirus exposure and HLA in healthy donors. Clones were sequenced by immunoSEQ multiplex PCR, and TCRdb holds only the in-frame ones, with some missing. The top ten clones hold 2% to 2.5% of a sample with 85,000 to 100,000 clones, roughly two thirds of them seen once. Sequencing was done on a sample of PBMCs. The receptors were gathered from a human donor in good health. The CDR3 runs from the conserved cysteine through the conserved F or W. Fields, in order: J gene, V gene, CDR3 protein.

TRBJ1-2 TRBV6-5 CASSLGAGDANGYTF
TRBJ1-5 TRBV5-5 CASSLSGFYSNQPQHF
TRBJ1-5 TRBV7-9 CASSDGQGVNQPQHF
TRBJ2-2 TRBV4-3 CASSQVGAANTGELFF
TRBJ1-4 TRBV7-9 CASSLGSGRAFNEKLFF
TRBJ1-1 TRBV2 CASGRGRKETEAFF
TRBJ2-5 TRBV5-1 CASSRGGAETQYF
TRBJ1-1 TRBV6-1 CASSSTLNTEAFF
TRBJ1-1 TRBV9 CASSNSGTGNEAFF
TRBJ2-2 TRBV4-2 CASSQRLAGGLNAGELFF
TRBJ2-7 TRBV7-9 CASSLATGDDEQYF
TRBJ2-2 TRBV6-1 CASSEQGGGELFF
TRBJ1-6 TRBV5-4 CASSSGQGYNSPLHF
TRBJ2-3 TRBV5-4 CATTGTGDLGDTQYF
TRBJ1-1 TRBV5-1 CASRLGLAQENTEAFF
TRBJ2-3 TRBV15 CATRDWLGTQYF
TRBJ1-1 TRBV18 CASSLSGTEGMNTEAFF
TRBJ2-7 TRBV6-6 CASIDHAISGEQYF
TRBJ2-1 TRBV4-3 CASSEPGFANEQFF
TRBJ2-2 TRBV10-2 CASTGGANTGELFF
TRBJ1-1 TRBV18 CASNHPGGEAFF
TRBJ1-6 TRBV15 CATSRELGSSYNSPLHF
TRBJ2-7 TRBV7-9 CASSLNPQTESYEQYF
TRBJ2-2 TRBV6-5 CASSYRAGGNTGELFF
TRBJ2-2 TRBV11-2 CASTIRGRGATGELFF
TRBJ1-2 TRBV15 CATSTHTGGYTF
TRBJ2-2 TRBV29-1 CSVTGGATGELFF
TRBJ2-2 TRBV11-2 CASSSGMGGKAGELFF
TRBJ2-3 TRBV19 CASSIADREDYTDTQYF
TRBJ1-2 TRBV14 CASSSVGGYTF
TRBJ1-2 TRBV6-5 CASSPPGFDGYTF
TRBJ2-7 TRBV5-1 CASSSTGSRYEQYF
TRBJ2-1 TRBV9 CASSVPRGEANEQFF
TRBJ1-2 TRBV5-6 CASSLYGFYTF
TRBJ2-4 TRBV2 CASRPSGGAQNIQYF
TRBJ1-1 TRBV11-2 CASSLRRGGNTEAFF
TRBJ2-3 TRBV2 CASALAGRTDTQYF
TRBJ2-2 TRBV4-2 CASSQDPMTGPGELFF
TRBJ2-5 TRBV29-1 CSVEGGRGFEAQYF
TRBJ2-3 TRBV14 CASSRLNRARGTDTQYF
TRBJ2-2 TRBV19 CASSSRTGGTGELFF
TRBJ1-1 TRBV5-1 CASSLVGGMNTEAFF